Listed below are T cell receptor beta chains from one sample, sequenced in a study of a mutant IDH1 vaccine in newly diagnosed glioma. TCRdb's table, derived via immunoSEQ multiplex PCR, lists solely in-frame clones and lacks some. The sample lists approximately 31,000 clones, 82% occurring once. No antigen has been identified for these receptors. Material: PBMCs, obtained from a glioma patient whose treatment included an IDH1 peptide vaccine. These receptors originate from a woman aged 18 to 35 with glioma. Both conserved end residues are part of each CDR3. The D gene is left open where the match is weak. Clone size is stated in some rows and not others, as once, few, many or a class when expanded.

D	size	V	J	CDR3	DNA
NA	NA	TRBV7-9	TRBJ2-2	CASSQELFF	TGTGCCAGCAGCCAGGAGCTGTTTTTT
NA	NA	TRBV11-2	TRBJ1-2	CASSLGGPYGYTF	TGTGCCAGCAGCTTAGGCGGGCCCTATGGCTACACCTTC
NA	NA	TRBV7-7	TRBJ2-2	CASSLSQGETGELFF	TGTGCTAGCAGCTTAAGCCAGGGAGAGACCGGGGAGCTGTTTTTT
NA	NA	TRBV5-1	TRBJ1-4	CASSVGPRTATNEKLFF	TGCGCCAGCAGCGTCGGACCCCGGACTGCAACTAATGAAAAACTGTTTTTT
TRBD1	NA	TRBV2	TRBJ2-1	CASRRRTVGTGGVEQFF	TGTGCCAGCAGAAGAAGAACCGTCGGGACAGGGGGGGTTGAGCAGTTCTTC
NA	NA	TRBV7-2	TRBJ1-2	CASSLNRELPMGYTF	TGTGCCAGCAGCTTAAATCGGGAGTTGCCTATGGGCTACACCTTC
TRBD2	NA	TRBV5-6	TRBJ2-6	CASTLPGLLSSGANVLTF	TGTGCCAGCACCTTACCGGGACTACTTAGCTCTGGGGCCAACGTCCTGACTTTC
TRBD1	NA	TRBV6-5	TRBJ1-2	CASSYTGTGGGYTF	TGTGCCAGCAGTTACACCGGGACAGGGGGAGGCTACACCTTC
NA	NA	TRBV4-3	TRBJ2-6	CASSHGDGYSGANVLTF	TGCGCCAGCAGCCATGGGGACGGATACTCTGGGGCCAACGTCCTGACTTTC
NA	NA	TRBV11-1	TRBJ2-1	CASSLGGVDYNEQFF	TGTGCCAGCAGCTTAGGAGGGGTGGACTACAATGAGCAGTTCTTC
NA	few	TRBV19	TRBJ1-6	CASTLWGDGPLHF	TGTGCCAGTACCCTGTGGGGGGACGGACCCCTCCACTTT
NA	NA	TRBV4-1	TRBJ1-3	CASSQDLPDSGNTIYF	TGCGCCAGCAGCCAAGATCTGCCGGACTCTGGAAACACCATATATTTT
NA	NA	TRBV4-1	TRBJ1-2	CASSKNDKDRNYGYTF	TGCGCCAGCAGCAAAAATGACAAGGACAGAAACTATGGCTACACCTTC
NA	NA	TRBV23-1	TRBJ1-6	CASTSSGSPLHF	TGCGCCAGCACCTCAAGTGGTTCACCCCTCCACTTT
NA	NA	TRBV5-1	TRBJ1-2	CASSLPSAYGYTF	TGCGCCAGCAGCTTGCCCTCGGCCTATGGCTACACCTTC
TRBD1	NA	TRBV7-9	TRBJ1-1	CASSPGSERGLLNTEAFF	TGTGCCAGCAGCCCAGGGAGTGAAAGGGGGCTCCTGAACACTGAAGCTTTCTTT
TRBD2	NA	TRBV7-2	TRBJ2-1	CASSPKLAGGNEQFF	TGTGCCAGCAGCCCCAAACTAGCGGGAGGTAATGAGCAGTTCTTC
TRBD2	NA	TRBV19	TRBJ2-1	CASSILAGANNEQFF	TGTGCCAGTAGCATCCTAGCGGGGGCCAACAATGAGCAGTTCTTC
NA	NA	TRBV19	TRBJ1-1	CASRAQGENTEAFF	TGTGCCAGTAGGGCACAGGGAGAGAACACTGAAGCTTTCTTT
TRBD1	NA	TRBV5-1	TRBJ2-1	CASRGGSTGTAYNEQFF	TGCGCCAGCAGAGGTGGGTCGACAGGGACGGCCTACAATGAGCAGTTCTTC
NA	NA	TRBV19	TRBJ1-1	CASSIRQSIEAFF	TGTGCCAGTAGTATTCGACAGTCCATTGAAGCTTTCTTT
NA	once	TRBV6-1	TRBJ1-2	CASSENPLRGYTF	TGTGCCAGCAGTGAAAATCCACTTCGAGGCTACACCTTC
NA	NA	TRBV5-1	TRBJ2-7	CASRLWTDSSYEQYF	TGCGCCAGCAGATTATGGACGGATAGCTCCTACGAGCAGTACTTC
NA	few	TRBV2	TRBJ1-1	CASSEGGLSGAEAFF	TGTGCCAGCAGTGAAGGAGGGCTATCTGGGGCTGAAGCTTTCTTT
NA	NA	TRBV9	TRBJ2-1	CASSERSFGEQFF	TGTGCCAGCAGCGAACGATCCTTTGGCGAGCAGTTCTTC
NA	NA	TRBV25-1	TRBJ1-4	CASSRVSGTNEKLFF	TGTGCCAGCAGCAGGGTTTCTGGAACTAATGAAAAACTGTTTTTT
TRBD1	once	TRBV19	TRBJ2-3	CASSMSTGDQTDTQYF	TGTGCCAGTAGTATGTCCACAGGGGACCAGACAGATACGCAGTATTTT
NA	NA	TRBV28	TRBJ1-2	CASGDRDYYGYTF	TGTGCCAGCGGCGATCGGGACTACTATGGCTACACCTTC
NA	NA	TRBV19	TRBJ1-1	CASSVKGGALVEAFF	TGTGCCAGTAGTGTAAAGGGAGGGGCTCTGGTTGAAGCTTTCTTT
TRBD1	NA	TRBV19	TRBJ1-1	CASRKGQDSEAFF	TGTGCCAGTAGAAAGGGACAGGATAGTGAAGCTTTCTTT
TRBD1	NA	TRBV7-9	TRBJ2-7	CASSSPRQGPPYEQYF	TGTGCCAGCAGCTCCCCCCGACAGGGGCCCCCCTACGAGCAGTACTTC
NA	NA	TRBV14	TRBJ1-3	CASSLSQAGNTIYF	TGTGCCAGCAGCTTAAGCCAAGCTGGAAACACCATATATTTT
TRBD1	NA	TRBV18	TRBJ1-2	CASSPGQGQGYTF	TGTGCCAGCTCACCCGGACAGGGTCAAGGCTACACCTTC
NA	NA	TRBV19	TRBJ1-4	CASRTRTGNEKLFF	TGTGCCAGTAGGACACGGACGGGAAATGAAAAACTGTTTTTT
NA	few	TRBV30	TRBJ1-5	CAWSRGEGNQPQHF	TGTGCCTGGTCCCGGGGCGAGGGCAATCAGCCCCAGCATTTT
NA	once	TRBV7-9	TRBJ1-2	CASSLASQGLYGYTF	TGTGCCAGCAGCTTAGCCAGCCAGGGATTATATGGCTACACCTTC
NA	NA	TRBV7-9	TRBJ1-3	CASSLAAGSGNTIYF	TGTGCCAGCAGCTTAGCGGCAGGCTCTGGAAACACCATATATTTT
TRBD2	NA	TRBV2	TRBJ2-1	CASRAGASDEQFF	TGTGCCAGCAGGGCGGGAGCATCGGATGAGCAGTTCTTC
NA	NA	TRBV7-2	TRBJ1-3	CASSLDGNTIYF	TGTGCCAGCAGCTTAGATGGAAACACCATATATTTT
NA	NA	TRBV4-2	TRBJ1-1	CASSQDRAGLGGMNTEAFF	TGTGCCAGCAGCCAAGATAGGGCAGGATTAGGTGGGATGAACACTGAAGCTTTCTTT
NA	NA	TRBV25-1	TRBJ1-2	CASSDPTTGFGYTF	TGTGCCAGCAGTGACCCAACCACAGGATTCGGCTACACCTTC
TRBD1	NA	TRBV6-5	TRBJ2-7	CASSFAKGQGLYEQYF	TGTGCCAGCAGTTTTGCGAAGGGACAGGGACTCTACGAGCAGTACTTC
TRBD2	NA	TRBV11-2	TRBJ2-7	CASSRRTSGSYEQYF	TGTGCCAGCAGCCGACGGACTAGCGGCTCCTACGAGCAGTACTTC
NA	NA	TRBV4-1	TRBJ1-6	CASSQGVPDFNSPLHF	TGCGCCAGCAGCCAAGGGGTGCCGGACTTCAATTCACCCCTCCACTTT
NA	NA	TRBV7-2	TRBJ1-5	CASSLDRGNQPQHF	TGTGCCAGCAGCTTAGACAGAGGCAATCAGCCCCAGCATTTT
NA	NA	TRBV2	TRBJ2-5	CASIQGFRETQYF	TGTGCCAGCATCCAGGGCTTCCGGGAGACCCAGTACTTC
TRBD2	NA	TRBV7-2	TRBJ2-1	CASSSGLAGERWFF	TGTGCCAGCAGCTCGGGACTAGCGGGGGAGAGGTGGTTCTTC